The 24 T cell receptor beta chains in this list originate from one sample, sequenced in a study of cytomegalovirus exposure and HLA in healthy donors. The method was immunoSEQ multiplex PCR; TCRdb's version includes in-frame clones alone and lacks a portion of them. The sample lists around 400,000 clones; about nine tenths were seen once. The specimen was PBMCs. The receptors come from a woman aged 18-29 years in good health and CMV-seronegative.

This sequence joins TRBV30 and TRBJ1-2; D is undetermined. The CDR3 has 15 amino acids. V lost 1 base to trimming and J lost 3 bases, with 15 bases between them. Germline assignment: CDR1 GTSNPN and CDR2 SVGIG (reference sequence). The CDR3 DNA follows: TGTGCCTGGAGTGGATTGACGGTTCAGGACTATGGCTACACCTTC. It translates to CAWSGLTVQDYGYTF.

CDR3 coding DNA: TGTGCCAGCAGTCCCGAGGGGGGGAGGTACGAGCAGTACTTC. The encoded protein is CASSPEGGRYEQYF. The chain couples TRBV27 to TRBJ2-7, with D tentatively TRBD2 (7 bases). Germline V gene data show CDR1 as MNHEY and CDR2 as SMNVEV (reference sequence). V was shortened by 5 bases and J by 4 bases, with 15 bases between the two germline ends. The CDR3 consists of 14 residues.

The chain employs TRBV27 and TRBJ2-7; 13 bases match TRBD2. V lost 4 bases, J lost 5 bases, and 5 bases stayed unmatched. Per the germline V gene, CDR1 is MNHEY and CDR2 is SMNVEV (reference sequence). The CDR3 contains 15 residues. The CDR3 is CASSSGLAGVNEQYF. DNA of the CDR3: TGTGCCAGCAGTTCTGGACTAGCGGGGGTGAACGAGCAGTACTTC.

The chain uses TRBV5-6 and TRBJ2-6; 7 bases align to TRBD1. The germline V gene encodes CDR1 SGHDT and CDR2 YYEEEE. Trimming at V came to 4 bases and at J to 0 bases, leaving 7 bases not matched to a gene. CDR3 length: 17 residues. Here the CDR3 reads CASSLDRLSSGANVLTF. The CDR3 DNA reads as TGTGCCAGCAGCCTGGACAGGCTTAGCTCTGGGGCCAACGTCCTGACTTTC.

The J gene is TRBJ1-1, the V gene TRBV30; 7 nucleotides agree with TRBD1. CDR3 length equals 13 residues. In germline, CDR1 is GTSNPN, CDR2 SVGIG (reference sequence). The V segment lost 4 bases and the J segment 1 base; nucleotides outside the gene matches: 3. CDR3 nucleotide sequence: TGTGCCTGGATGGGACAGACGAACACTGAAGCTTTCTTT. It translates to CAWMGQTNTEAFF.

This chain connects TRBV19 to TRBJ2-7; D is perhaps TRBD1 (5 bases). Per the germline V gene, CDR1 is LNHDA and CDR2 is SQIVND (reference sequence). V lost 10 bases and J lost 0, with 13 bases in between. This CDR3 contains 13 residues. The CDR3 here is CATRDLSSYEQYF. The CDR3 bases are TGTGCCACCAGGGATTTAAGCTCCTACGAGCAGTACTTC.

In DNA form, the CDR3 reads TGTGCCAGCAGTGAACCCCGCTTGGGCCTAGCGGGGGGTTTCAATGAGCAGTTCTTC. Protein: CASSEPRLGLAGGFNEQFF. The chain carries TRBV2 and TRBJ2-1; 11 bases are shared with TRBD2. In germline, CDR1 is SNHLY, CDR2 FYNNEI. V was pared by 2 bases and J by 6 bases, with 15 bases of the junction left unmatched. The length of the CDR3 is 19 residues.

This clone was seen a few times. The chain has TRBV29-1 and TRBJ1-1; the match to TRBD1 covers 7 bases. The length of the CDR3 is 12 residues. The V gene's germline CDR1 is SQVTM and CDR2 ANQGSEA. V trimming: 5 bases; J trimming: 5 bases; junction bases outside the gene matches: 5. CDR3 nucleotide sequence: TGCAGCGTTCGACAGGGTTGGACTGAAGCTTTCTTT. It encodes CSVRQGWTEAFF.

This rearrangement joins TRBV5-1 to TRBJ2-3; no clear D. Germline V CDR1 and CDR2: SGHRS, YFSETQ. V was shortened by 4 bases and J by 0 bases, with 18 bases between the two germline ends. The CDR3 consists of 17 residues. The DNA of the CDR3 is TGCGCCAGCAGCGAATATCCACAGACCTCTAGCACAGATACGCAGTATTTT. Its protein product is CASSEYPQTSSTDTQYF.

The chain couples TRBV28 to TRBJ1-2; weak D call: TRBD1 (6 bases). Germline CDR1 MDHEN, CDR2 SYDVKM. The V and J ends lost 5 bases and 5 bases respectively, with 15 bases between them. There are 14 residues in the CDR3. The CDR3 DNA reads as TGTGCCAGCAGTCCCCCCGGGACATCGTATGGCTACACCTTC. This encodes CASSPPGTSYGYTF.

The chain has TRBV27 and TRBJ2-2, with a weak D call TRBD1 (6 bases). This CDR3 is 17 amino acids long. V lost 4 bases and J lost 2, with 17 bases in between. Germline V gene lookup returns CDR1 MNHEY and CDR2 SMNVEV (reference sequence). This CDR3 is CASSSTRGVSNTGELFF. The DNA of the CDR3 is TGTGCCAGCAGTTCTACCAGGGGTGTTAGCAACACCGGGGAGCTGTTTTTT.

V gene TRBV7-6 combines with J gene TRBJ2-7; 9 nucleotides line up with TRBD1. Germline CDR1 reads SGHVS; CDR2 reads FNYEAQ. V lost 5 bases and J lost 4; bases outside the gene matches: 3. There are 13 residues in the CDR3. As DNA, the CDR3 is TGTGCCAGCAGCCGCGGACAGGGGTACGAGCAGTACTTC. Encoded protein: CASSRGQGYEQYF. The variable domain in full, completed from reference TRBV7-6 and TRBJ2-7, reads GAGVSQSPRYKVTKRGQDVALRCDPISGHVSLYWYRQALGQGPEFLTYFNYEAQQDKSGLPNDRFSAERPEGSISTLTIQRTEQRDSAMYRCASSRGQGYEQYFGPGTRLTVT.

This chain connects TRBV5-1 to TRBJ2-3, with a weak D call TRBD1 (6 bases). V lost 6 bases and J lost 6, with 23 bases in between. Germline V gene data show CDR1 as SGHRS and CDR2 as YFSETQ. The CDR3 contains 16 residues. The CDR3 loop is CASNRASGQLLDTQYF. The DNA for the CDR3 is TGCGCCAGCAATCGAGCTTCAGGACAGCTTTTGGATACGCAGTATTTT.

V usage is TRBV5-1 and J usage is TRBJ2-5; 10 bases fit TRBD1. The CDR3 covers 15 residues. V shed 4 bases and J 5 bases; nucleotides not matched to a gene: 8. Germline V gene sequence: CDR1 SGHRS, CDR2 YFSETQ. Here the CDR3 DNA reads TGCGCCAGCAGCGTGGGACAGGGGAGGTGGGAGACCCAGTACTTC. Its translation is CASSVGQGRWETQYF.

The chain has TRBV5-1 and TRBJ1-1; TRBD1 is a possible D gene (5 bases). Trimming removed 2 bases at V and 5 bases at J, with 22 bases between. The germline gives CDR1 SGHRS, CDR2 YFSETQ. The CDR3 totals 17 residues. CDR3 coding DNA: TGCGCCAGCAGCTTATTCGCAGGGCTGGCTGGTGGAACTGAAGCTTTCTTT. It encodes CASSLFAGLAGGTEAFF.

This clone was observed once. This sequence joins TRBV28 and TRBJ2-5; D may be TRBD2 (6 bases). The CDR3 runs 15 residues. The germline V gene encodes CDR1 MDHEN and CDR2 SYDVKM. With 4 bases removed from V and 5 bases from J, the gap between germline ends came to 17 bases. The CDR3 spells CASSSIGSRLETQYF. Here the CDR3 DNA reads TGTGCCAGCAGTTCCATCGGGAGCCGTCTTGAGACCCAGTACTTC.

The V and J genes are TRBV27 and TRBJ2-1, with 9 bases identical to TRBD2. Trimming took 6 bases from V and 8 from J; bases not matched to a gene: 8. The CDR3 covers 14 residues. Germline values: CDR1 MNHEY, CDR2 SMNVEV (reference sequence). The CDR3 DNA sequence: TGTGCCAGCAGGGTGGCGGGGGGGCTCTATGAGCAGTTCTTC. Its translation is CASRVAGGLYEQFF.

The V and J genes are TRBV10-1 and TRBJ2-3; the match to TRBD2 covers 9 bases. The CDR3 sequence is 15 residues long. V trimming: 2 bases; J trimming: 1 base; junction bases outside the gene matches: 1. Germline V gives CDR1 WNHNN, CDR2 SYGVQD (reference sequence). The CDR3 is CASSEKRGGTDTQYF. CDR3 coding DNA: TGCGCCAGCAGTGAGAAGCGGGGGGGCACAGATACGCAGTATTTT.

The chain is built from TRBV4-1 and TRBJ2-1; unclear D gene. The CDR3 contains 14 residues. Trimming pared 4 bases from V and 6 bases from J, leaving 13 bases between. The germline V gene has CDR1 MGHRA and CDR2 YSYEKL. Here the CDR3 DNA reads TGCGCCAGCAGCCTAGAGCAGTTTGGCAATGAGCAGTTCTTC. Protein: CASSLEQFGNEQFF.

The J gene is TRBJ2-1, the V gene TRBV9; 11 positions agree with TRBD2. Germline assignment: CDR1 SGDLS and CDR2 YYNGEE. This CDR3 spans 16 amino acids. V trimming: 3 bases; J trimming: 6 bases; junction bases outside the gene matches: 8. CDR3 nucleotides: TGTGCCAGCAGCGGACTAGCGGGGACCCCGGCCAATGAGCAGTTCTTC. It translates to CASSGLAGTPANEQFF.

CDR3 DNA sequence: TGTGCCAGCAGCGCGCTCGCTCTTACCCCTAAAGATACGCAGTATTTT. It codes for CASSALALTPKDTQYF. V and J are TRBV7-9 and TRBJ2-3; D remains ambiguous. V was pared by 5 bases and J by 5 bases, with 20 bases between. This CDR3 comprises 16 residues. The germline V gene encodes CDR1 SEHNR and CDR2 FQNEAQ (reference sequence).

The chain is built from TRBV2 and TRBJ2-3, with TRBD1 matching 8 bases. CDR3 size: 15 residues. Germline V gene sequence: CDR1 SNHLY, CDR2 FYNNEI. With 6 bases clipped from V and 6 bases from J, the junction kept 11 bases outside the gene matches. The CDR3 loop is CASRGLTGVADTQYF. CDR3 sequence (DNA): TGTGCCAGCAGAGGGTTGACAGGGGTAGCTGATACGCAGTATTTT.

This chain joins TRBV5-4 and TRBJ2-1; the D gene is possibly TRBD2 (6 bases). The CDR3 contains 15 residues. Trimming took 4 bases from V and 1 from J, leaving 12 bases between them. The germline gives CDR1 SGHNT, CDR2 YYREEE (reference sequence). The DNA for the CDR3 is TGTGCCAGCAGCCACGCGGGAACGTCCTACAATGAGCAGTTCTTC. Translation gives CASSHAGTSYNEQFF.

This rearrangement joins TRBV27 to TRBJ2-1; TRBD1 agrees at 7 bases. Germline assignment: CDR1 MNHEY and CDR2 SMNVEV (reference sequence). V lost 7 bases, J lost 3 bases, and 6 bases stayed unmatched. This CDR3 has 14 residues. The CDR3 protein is CASKQGTNYNEQFF. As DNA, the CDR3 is TGTGCCAGCAAACAGGGGACCAACTACAATGAGCAGTTCTTC.